The 24 T cell receptor beta chains given below trace back to one sample, sequenced in a study of T cells in Graves' hyperthyroidism and ophthalmopathy (dated by TCRdb to between 2018 and 2021). Library construction relied on multiplex PCR. Sequencing took place on an Illumina HiSeq 2000. The TCR beta CDR3 regions were amplified from the RNA transcripts. A first-round RT-PCR of the TCR CDR3 used the HTBI primer set with the Qiagen OneStep RT-PCR kit. TCRdb trimmed public reads at Q25 via fastp, called clones via MiXCR and kept in-frame beta chains. Every CDR3 protein is listed once, alongside the most common genes and DNA of its rows. The sample contains about 460,000 distinct CDR3 sequences, around a fifth of them found a single time. Approximately 49% of the sample comes from the top ten. The source material was blood. The origin of the receptors is a woman aged 70-85 years with Graves' ophthalmopathy.

This clonotype was seen ten or more times. This rearrangement joins TRBV28 to TRBJ2-1; 7 bases line up with TRBD2. V lost 6 bases, J lost 2 bases, and 10 bases stayed unmatched. The CDR3 sequence is 16 residues long. Germline V gene lookup returns CDR1 MDHEN and CDR2 SYDVKM. CDR3 DNA sequence: TGTGCCAGCAGCCCCTTGGGGGGGGTTCCCTACAATGAGCAGTTCTTC. Its translation: CASSPLGGVPYNEQFF.

This rearrangement joins TRBV7-9 to TRBJ2-7, with a weak D call TRBD2 (6 bases). This CDR3 comprises 17 residues. Trimming left V 2 bases short and J 0 bases short, with 17 bases between. Germline assignment: CDR1 SEHNR and CDR2 FQNEAQ (reference sequence). The CDR3 spells CASSLTAGGMSSYEQYF. In nucleotides, the CDR3 is TGTGCCAGCAGCTTAACTGCGGGCGGGATGAGCTCCTACGAGCAGTACTTC.

This clonotype was seen a handful of times. This rearrangement joins TRBV5-1 to TRBJ2-1, with D tentatively TRBD1 (6 bases). Germline lookup yields CDR1 SGHRS and CDR2 YFSETQ. CDR3 length: 13 residues. The V end was cut by 3 bases, the J end by 8 bases, with 12 bases between. CDR3 region: CASSSSAGDEQFF. DNA of the CDR3: TGCGCCAGCAGCTCAAGCGCAGGGGATGAGCAGTTCTTC.

The rearrangement joins TRBV6-1 to TRBJ2-2; D is unresolved. The CDR3 covers 13 residues. Germline CDR1 reads MNHNS; CDR2 reads SASEGT. V shed 11 bases and J shed 1 base, with 11 bases lying between them. The CDR3 loop reads CALRNGNTGELFF. For the CDR3, the DNA is TGTGCCTTACGAAACGGGAACACCGGGGAGCTGTTTTTT.

This chain links TRBV24-1 with TRBJ2-2, with D possibly TRBD1 on 5 matching bases. V was clipped by 0 bases and J by 6 bases, with 10 bases between them. This CDR3 region has 15 residues. Germline V gene sequence: CDR1 KGHDR, CDR2 SFDVKD. The CDR3 sequence is CATSDLRGNAGELFF. The CDR3 DNA reads TGTGCCACCAGTGATTTGAGGGGTAACGCCGGGGAGCTGTTTTTT.

This chain connects TRBV6-1 to TRBJ1-2, with TRBD1 as a possible D gene (6 bases). V was trimmed by 2 bases and J by 8 bases, leaving 18 bases between them. The CDR3 runs 15 residues. Germline V CDR1 and CDR2: MNHNS, SASEGT. In DNA form, the CDR3 reads TGTGCCAGCAGTGAAAGGGGGGACTCGACGGGGGGCTACACCTTC. Protein product: CASSERGDSTGGYTF.

This clonotype has only a few counts. The chain uses TRBV5-1 and TRBJ2-3; D is perhaps TRBD1 (5 bases). V lost 0 bases, J lost 6 bases, and 8 bases lay in between. The CDR3 covers 13 residues. CDR1 and CDR2 from the germline V gene are SGHRS and YFSETQ. The CDR3 spells CASSLEGDDTQYF. The DNA of the CDR3 is TGCGCCAGCAGCTTGGAAGGGGATGATACGCAGTATTTT.

There are many counts of this clonotype. V gene TRBV11-2 combines with J gene TRBJ2-7, with D perhaps matching TRBD1 or TRBD2 (5 bases each). V gave up 5 bases and J gave up 1 base, with 15 bases separating them. Germline V gene data show CDR1 as SGHAT and CDR2 as FQNNGV. The CDR3 runs 15 residues. The CDR3 protein is CASSRDRGRSYEQYF. CDR3 DNA: TGTGCCAGCAGCAGAGACCGGGGCCGGTCCTACGAGCAGTACTTC. The full variable domain, rest sourced from reference TRBV11-2 and TRBJ2-7, is EAGVAQSPRYKIIEKRQSVAFWCNPISGHATLYWYQQILGQGPKLLIQFQNNGVVDDSQLPKDRFSAERLKGVDSTLKIQPAKLEDSAVYLCASSRDRGRSYEQYFGPGTRLTVT.

The genes are TRBV6-1 and TRBJ1-2; 8 bases map to TRBD1. Germline CDR1 and CDR2: MNHNS and SASEGT. CDR3 length equals 15 residues. Trimming cost V 7 bases and J 7 bases; bases outside gene matches: 14. The CDR3 sequence: CASTHPGGAARGYTF. CDR3 in DNA: TGTGCCAGCACTCATCCAGGGGGCGCGGCTCGTGGCTACACCTTC.

The V call is TRBV3-1, the J call TRBJ1-2, with TRBD1 as a possible D gene (6 bases). Germline CDR1 and CDR2: LGHDT and YNNKEL (reference sequence). Trimming shortened V by 0 bases and J by 4 bases, and 15 bases separated the two germline ends. This CDR3 is built from 16 residues. CDR3 in DNA: TGTGCCAGCAGCCAAGAGTATACAGGGCGAAGCTATGGCTACACCTTC. As protein: CASSQEYTGRSYGYTF. The variable domain in full, completed from reference TRBV3-1 and TRBJ1-2, reads DTAVSQTPKYLVTQMGNDKSIKCEQNLGHDTMYWYKQDSKKFLKIMFSYNNKELIINETVPNRFSPKSPDKAHLNLHINSLELGDSAVYFCASSQEYTGRSYGYTFGSGTRLTVV.

Ten or more counts support this clonotype. J is TRBJ2-5 and V is TRBV18; D unclear. The germline gives CDR1 KGHSH, CDR2 LQKENI. The ends were cut back, 2 bases at V and 4 bases at J, with 5 bases in the middle. This CDR3 is built from 12 residues. CDR3 in amino acids: CASSPFGETQYF. The DNA of the CDR3 is TGTGCCAGCTCACCATTCGGAGAGACCCAGTACTTC. Using reference TRBV18 and TRBJ2-5 for the parts outside the CDR3, the full variable domain is NAGVMQNPRHLVRRRGQEARLRCSPMKGHSHVYWYRQLPEEGLKFMVYLQKENIIDESGMPKERFSAEFPKEGPSILRIQQVVRGDSAAYFCASSPFGETQYFGPGTRLLVL.

This clonotype was observed a handful of times. V gene TRBV30 combines with J gene TRBJ2-5, with 7 bases that match TRBD2. CDR3 length: 12 residues. J was trimmed by 7 bases and V by 5 bases; bases with no gene match: 7. From germline, CDR1 is GTSNPN and CDR2 SVGIG (reference sequence). CDR3 sequence reads: CAWDPGGGTQYF. The CDR3 coding sequence is TGTGCCTGGGACCCTGGGGGGGGGACCCAGTACTTC.

J is TRBJ1-5 and V is TRBV20-1; maybe TRBD1 (6 bases). Germline CDR1 reads DFQATT; CDR2 reads SNEGSKA (reference sequence). The CDR3 contains 15 residues. Trimming shortened V by 3 bases and J by 0 bases, and 12 bases separated the two germline ends. For the CDR3, the DNA is TGCAGTGCTAGCAGGGGTCCTTATAGCAATCAGCCCCAGCATTTT. It translates to CSASRGPYSNQPQHF.

The genes are TRBV20-1 and TRBJ2-1; 11 positions match TRBD2. After removal of 4 bases from V and 4 bases from J, the junction contained 3 bases not matched to a gene. The germline gives CDR1 DFQATT, CDR2 SNEGSKA (reference sequence). The CDR3 spans 14 residues. CDR3 sequence: CSAKGLAVYNEQFF. The CDR3 DNA is TGCAGTGCTAAGGGACTAGCGGTATACAATGAGCAGTTCTTC.

The chain uses TRBV3-1 and TRBJ2-7; no definite D call. V was pared by 1 base and J by 6 bases, with 16 bases between. Germline loops: CDR1 LGHDT, CDR2 YNNKEL (reference sequence). CDR3 length: 15 residues. The CDR3 nucleotides are TGTGCCAGCAGCCAAGTAACCTCTGGTATGGGCGAGCAGTACTTC. Its translation is CASSQVTSGMGEQYF.

This clonotype came up many times. The V gene is TRBV13, the J gene TRBJ2-1; the D call may be TRBD1 or TRBD2 (5 bases each). The germline V and J ends were trimmed by 2 bases and 6 bases, with 11 bases remaining between them. This CDR3 is 14 amino acids long. Germline CDR1 reads PRHDT; CDR2 reads FYEKMQ (reference sequence). The CDR3 here is CASSLQGPGNEQFF. DNA of the CDR3: TGTGCCAGCAGCTTACAGGGACCAGGCAATGAGCAGTTCTTC.

This clonotype was picked up a small number of times. The chain employs TRBV7-8 and TRBJ2-2; 9 bases align to TRBD1. The ends lost 5 bases at V and 4 bases at J; junction bases unmatched: 5. CDR3 length equals 15 residues. From germline, CDR1 is SGHVS and CDR2 FQNEAQ. The CDR3 sequence: CASSARQGGTGELFF. CDR3 nucleotides: TGTGCCAGCAGCGCCAGACAGGGGGGCACCGGGGAGCTGTTTTTT.

Many counts were recorded for this clonotype. The rearrangement joins TRBV28 to TRBJ1-2; D is unclear. Trimming stripped 4 bases from V and 8 bases from J, with 11 bases between. The CDR3 covers 12 residues. The germline gives CDR1 MDHEN, CDR2 SYDVKM. For the CDR3, the DNA is TGTGCCAGCAGTTCCCCAAAGGAAGGCTACACCTTC. Protein sequence: CASSSPKEGYTF.

The chain combines TRBV10-3 with TRBJ1-5; D not resolved. CDR1 ENHRY and CDR2 SYGVKD come from the germline V gene. The CDR3 has 12 amino acids. Trimming removed 3 bases at V and 7 bases at J, with 7 bases between. DNA of the CDR3: TGTGCCATCAGTGACGGGTTGCAGCCCCAGCATTTT. As protein: CAISDGLQPQHF.

The V and J genes are TRBV19 and TRBJ2-2; D is uncertain. Germline lookup yields CDR1 LNHDA and CDR2 SQIVND (reference sequence). The V end was cut by 1 base, the J end by 1 base, with 7 bases between. The CDR3 length is 15 residues. The CDR3, as DNA: TGTGCCAGTAGTATAGGCTCCCTGAACACCGGGGAGCTGTTTTTT. Encoded protein: CASSIGSLNTGELFF.

This clonotype was seen once. The rearrangement links TRBV5-4 to TRBJ2-7; 12 nucleotides match TRBD1. This CDR3 is 15 amino acids long. Per the germline V gene, CDR1 is SGHNT and CDR2 is YYREEE (reference sequence). J gave up 3 bases and V 3 bases, and 4 bases lay outside the gene matches. The CDR3 sequence is CASSWGQGAIYEQYF. CDR3 sequence (DNA): TGTGCCAGCAGCTGGGGACAGGGGGCAATCTACGAGCAGTACTTC.

In regard to this clonotype: The germline gene is not matched at one end of the junction; a read error may be the cause. The chain carries TRBV5-1 and TRBJ2-1; 13 nucleotides agree with TRBD2. CDR1 and CDR2 from the germline V gene are SGHRS and YFSETQ. CDR3 length: 18 residues. The CDR3 DNA is TGCACCAGCAGCTTCGGGACTAGCGGGATTCTCGGCGACAATGAGCAGTTCTTC. Translated: CTSSFGTSGILGDNEQFF.

This clonotype appeared a few times. The chain uses TRBV12-5 and TRBJ2-2, with 12 bases matching TRBD2. CDR1 and CDR2 from the germline V gene are LGHNT and FRNRAP. V trimming: 6 bases; J trimming: 6 bases; junction bases outside the gene matches: 5. The CDR3 length is 15 residues. The CDR3 nucleotides read TGTGCTAGTGGCCCTAGCGGGAGGGGGGCCGGGGAGCTGTTTTTT. Its translation: CASGPSGRGAGELFF.

This clonotype showed up many times. The chain has TRBV3-1 and TRBJ1-2; D call uncertain. Germline V gene sequence: CDR1 LGHDT, CDR2 YNNKEL (reference sequence). Deletions cut 5 bases from V and 3 bases from J, with 10 bases between. This CDR3 is 13 amino acids long. CDR3 sequence reads: CASSFDVDYGYTF. For the CDR3, the DNA is TGTGCCAGCAGCTTCGACGTGGACTATGGCTACACCTTC.